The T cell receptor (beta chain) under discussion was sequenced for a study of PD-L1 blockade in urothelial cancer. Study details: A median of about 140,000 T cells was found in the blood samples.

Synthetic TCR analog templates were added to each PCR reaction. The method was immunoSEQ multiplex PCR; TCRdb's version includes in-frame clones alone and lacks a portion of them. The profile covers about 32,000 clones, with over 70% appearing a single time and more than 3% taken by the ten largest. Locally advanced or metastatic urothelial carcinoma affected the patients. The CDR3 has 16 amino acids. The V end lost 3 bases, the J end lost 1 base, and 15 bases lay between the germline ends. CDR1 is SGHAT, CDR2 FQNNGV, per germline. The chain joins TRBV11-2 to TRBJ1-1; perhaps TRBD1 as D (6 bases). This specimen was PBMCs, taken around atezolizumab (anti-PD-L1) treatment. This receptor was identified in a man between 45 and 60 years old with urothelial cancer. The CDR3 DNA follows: TGTGCCAGCAGCTTCCCGGGGATGGGGGCGAACACTGAAGCTTTCTTT. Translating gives CASSFPGMGANTEAFF.